This T cell receptor beta chain was recorded in a study of shared clonotypes between healthy human individuals. Study-level background: Plates per donor: three CD4 naive, three CD4 memory, two CD8 naive, one CD8 memory.

Assay: immunoSEQ multiplex PCR; the TCRdb copy retains only in-frame clones and omits some. The table has millions of clones, roughly nine tenths seen once. The CDR3 is 13 residues long. CDR1 and CDR2 from the germline V gene are SGHRS and YFSETQ. V was trimmed by 0 bases and J by 4 bases, leaving 7 bases between them. Both subsets, CD45RA+ naive and CD45RA-negative memory, were split from the CD4+ cells. Turning to this clone: The same CDR3 is also encoded by other DNA sequences in this sample.

The TCR sequence derives from a man aged 18-30 years in good health. The chain recombines TRBV5-1 with TRBJ1-1; D not resolved. The sample consisted of naive CD4+ T cells sorted from blood. Sample subset: CD45RA+ positively selected. The CDR3 bases are TGCGCCAGCAGCTTGGAAGGAGGCACTGAAGCTTTCTTT. As protein: CASSLEGGTEAFF.